A single TCR beta chain is shown here with its context. The antigen is undetermined. The V gene's germline CDR1 is LNHDA and CDR2 SQIVND (reference sequence). V dropped 5 bases and J dropped 4 bases, with 12 bases sitting between them. This CDR3 contains 14 residues. TCRdb re-derived calls from the 5' RACE reads in MiXCR, one entry per CDR3 protein. The table has fewer than 350,000 distinct CDR3 sequences, approximately 15% seen once. The data were obtained in a study of T-cell memory formation after mild COVID-19. Overall study findings and caveats: Detection of some responders pre-infection suggested pre-existing cross-reactive memory T cells participated. Second-wave clones with a day 37 peak had unconfirmed SARS-CoV-2 specificity.

What was sequenced was PBMCs or a T cell subset sorted from them (not recorded which). This receptor was obtained from a man between 18 and 35 years old who had mild COVID-19 (a few samples of this study predate the infection). Cell type and time point are not known. This chain joins TRBV19 and TRBJ2-1; D unresolved. CDR3 in amino acids: CASSLRTVYNEQFF. The DNA of the CDR3 is TGTGCCAGTAGTCTTCGAACAGTATACAATGAGCAGTTCTTC.